This TCR beta chain was obtained from a study of CD8+CD57+ T cells in acquired aplastic anemia. Turning to the study itself: The study obtained an average of around 2.9 ug of DNA from sorted CD4+ and CD8+ cells.

The CDR3 spans 15 residues. Per the germline V gene, CDR1 is SGHTA and CDR2 is FQGNSA. The ends were cut back, 7 bases at V and 8 bases at J, with 23 bases in the middle. Genomic DNA templated the TCR beta VDJ and CDR3 profiling. TCRdb re-called the reads through MiXCR, storing one row per CDR3 protein. The table includes hundreds of thousands of distinct CDR3 sequences, roughly a third detected once. Previously, flow cytometry had revealed CD8+CD57+ cell expansion in the patients chosen for sequencing. This clonotype was recorded a few times. This is likely a read error, given that the CDR3 carries no conserved phenylalanine or tryptophan at its end.

Material for sequencing was sorted CD4+, CD8+, or CD8+CD57+ T cells (not recorded which) from PBMCs. This sequence joins TRBV7-2 and TRBJ1-2, with D tentatively TRBD1 (5 bases). This clonotype was obtained from a human donor with aplastic anemia. The DNA of the CDR3 is TGTGCCAGCACCACCGGAGTTGGGGCTCTATTCGGCTACACCTCC. Its protein product is CASTTGVGALFGYTS.